These 25 T cell receptor beta chains came from one sample sequenced in a study of T cells in lung cancer brain metastases. Repertoires were generated with immunoSEQ multiplex PCR, while TCRdb's copy carries only in-frame clones and drops some. The sample shows 1,500 to 2,000 clones, approximately 79% of them seen only once. Sequenced sample: tumor tissue from the primary lung tumor. The receptors derive from a man between 65 and 80 years old with non-small cell lung cancer.

This clone was found once. The chain joins TRBV29-1 to TRBJ2-5; D gene ambiguous. The V and J ends lost 7 bases and 3 bases respectively, with 6 bases between them. The CDR3 is 10 residues long. The germline gives CDR1 SQVTM, CDR2 ANQGSEA. The DNA for the CDR3 is TGCAGCGCCGAAGAAGAGACCCAGTACTTC. This encodes CSAEEETQYF. Looking up the rest from reference TRBV29-1 and TRBJ2-5 gives the full variable domain: SAVISQKPSRDICQRGTSLTIQCQVDSQVTMMFWYRQQPGQSLTLIATANQGSEATYESGFVIDKFPISRPNLTFSTLTVSNMSPEDSSIYLCSAEEETQYFGPGTRLLVL.

The V and J genes are TRBV4-2 and TRBJ2-1; 14 nucleotides line up with TRBD2. The CDR3 loop spans 14 amino acids. V shed 3 bases and J 15 bases; nucleotides not matched to a gene: 7. In germline, CDR1 is LGHNA, CDR2 YNFKEQ. For the CDR3, the DNA is TGTGCCAGCAGCCAGGTGGGACTAGCGGGAGTGATGTTCTTC. It translates to CASSQVGLAGVMFF.

The J gene is TRBJ1-1, the V gene TRBV6-6, with D unresolved. Germline V gene lookup returns CDR1 MNHNY and CDR2 SVGAGI (reference sequence). This CDR3 has 15 residues. Between the trimmed V and J ends, which lost 0 bases and 1 base, there was a span of 9 bases. CDR3 sequence (DNA): TGTGCCAGCAGTTACTCGGTCAGGCAGAACACTGAAGCTTTCTTT. It codes for CASSYSVRQNTEAFF.

The CDR3 loop reads CASRLRDRNTGELFF. CDR3 nucleotide sequence: TGTGCCAGCAGGCTTCGGGACAGGAACACCGGGGAGCTGTTTTTT. The V call is TRBV28, the J call TRBJ2-2, with 7 bases aligning to TRBD1. Germline V gene data show CDR1 as MDHEN and CDR2 as SYDVKM. V lost 6 bases to trimming and J lost 1 base; unmatched junction nucleotides: 5. The CDR3 covers 15 residues.

The J gene is TRBJ2-1, the V gene TRBV12-5; 7 bases fit TRBD1. The CDR3 has 12 amino acids. V trimming: 5 bases; J trimming: 9 bases; junction bases outside the gene matches: 4. Germline assignment: CDR1 LGHNT and CDR2 FRNRAP. CDR3: CASGRRQGEQFF. The CDR3 DNA reads as TGTGCTAGTGGTCGAAGACAGGGTGAGCAGTTCTTC.

The chain is built from TRBV5-4 and TRBJ2-1, with TRBD2 matching over 12 bases. CDR1 SGHNT and CDR2 YYREEE come from the germline V gene (reference sequence). The CDR3 sequence is 15 residues long. V was clipped by 5 bases and J by 6 bases; unmatched bases: 6. The CDR3 sequence is CASSRTSGASNEQFF. CDR3 nucleotide sequence: TGTGCCAGCAGTAGGACTAGCGGGGCCTCCAATGAGCAGTTCTTC.

The chain carries TRBV5-1 and TRBJ1-5; D is ambiguous. The length of the CDR3 is 15 residues. V was shortened by 4 bases and J by 0 bases, with 11 bases between the two germline ends. Germline CDR1 is SGHRS and CDR2 is YFSETQ. CDR3 DNA sequence: TGCGCCAGCAGCCATGACGGGGATAGCAATCAGCCCCAGCATTTT. This gives the protein CASSHDGDSNQPQHF.

This rearrangement joins TRBV9 to TRBJ2-2; tentative D call: TRBD2 (5 bases). Germline V gene lookup returns CDR1 SGDLS and CDR2 YYNGEE. This CDR3 is built from 16 residues. Trimming took 0 bases from V and 4 from J, leaving 13 bases between them. CDR3 DNA sequence: TGTGCCAGCAGCGTAGGCCTCCGAGGGTTCACCGGGGAGCTGTTTTTT. Translation: CASSVGLRGFTGELFF.

The gene calls are TRBV2 and TRBJ1-5; D gene unclear. Germline V gene data show CDR1 as SNHLY and CDR2 as FYNNEI. V was clipped by 7 bases and J by 0 bases, with 7 bases between them. There are 13 residues in the CDR3. The CDR3 DNA follows: TGTGCCAGCAAAACGGATAGCAATCAGCCCCAGCATTTT. It yields the protein CASKTDSNQPQHF. The whole variable domain, remainder taken from reference TRBV2 and TRBJ1-5, is EPEVTQTPSHQVTQMGQEVILRCVPISNHLYFYWYRQILGQKVEFLVSFYNNEISEKSEIFDDQFSVERPDGSNFTLKIRSTKLEDSAMYFCASKTDSNQPQHFGDGTRLSIL.

The V gene is TRBV5-4, the J gene TRBJ2-7; possible D gene TRBD2, 6 bases. This CDR3 is built from 14 residues. Looked up from germline, CDR1 is SGHNT and CDR2 is YYREEE (reference sequence). V was clipped by 1 base and J by 4 bases, with 12 bases between them. The CDR3 protein is CASSLQAGAYEQYF. In nucleotides, the CDR3 is TGTGCCAGCAGCTTGCAAGCGGGTGCTTACGAGCAGTACTTC.

This clone was counted once. This chain links TRBV9 with TRBJ1-3, with D possibly matching TRBD1 (5 bases). Trimming took off 3 bases at V and 4 bases at J, with 14 bases between the two ends. The CDR3 is 15 residues long. CDR1 and CDR2 from the germline V gene are SGDLS and YYNGEE. CDR3 amino acids: CASSAGGGSGNTIYF. The CDR3 bases are TGTGCCAGCAGCGCCGGGGGAGGGTCCGGAAACACCATATATTTT.

The chain links TRBV7-2 to TRBJ2-2; D perhaps matches TRBD2 (6 bases). The CDR3 runs 17 residues. From germline, CDR1 is SGHTA and CDR2 FQGNSA. V lost 0 bases and J 7 bases, leaving 18 bases between the germline ends. DNA of the CDR3: TGTGCCAGCAGCTTAGCTGTTAGGCGGGGACCGGGCGGGGAGCTGTTTTTT. Amino acids: CASSLAVRRGPGGELFF.

This chain joins TRBV7-3 and TRBJ2-5, with D perhaps TRBD1 or TRBD2 (5 bases each). Between the trimmed V and J ends, which lost 2 bases and 5 bases, there was a span of 12 bases. The CDR3 has 14 residues. Per germline, CDR1 SGHTA and CDR2 FQGTGA. The CDR3, as DNA: TGTGCCAGCAGCTTACGGGGACCTGATGAGACCCAGTACTTC. Its translation: CASSLRGPDETQYF.

This clone was seen only a few times. The CDR3 nucleotides are TGTGCCAGCAGTCCCGGGCGGTCCAATCAGCCCCAGCATTTT. Residues: CASSPGRSNQPQHF. The chain is built from TRBV2 and TRBJ1-5; D uncertain. The CDR3 has 14 amino acids. Looked up from germline, CDR1 is SNHLY and CDR2 is FYNNEI. V shed 5 bases and J shed 3 bases, with 11 bases lying between them.

V usage is TRBV7-9 and J usage is TRBJ1-5; no definite D call. V was cut by 4 bases and J by 4 bases, with 5 bases left in between. Germline V gives CDR1 SEHNR, CDR2 FQNEAQ (reference sequence). The CDR3 extends over 12 amino acids. For the CDR3, the DNA is TGTGCCAGCAGCTATGAGAATCAGCCCCAGCATTTT. The encoded protein is CASSYENQPQHF.

The chain employs TRBV9 and TRBJ1-1, with D unresolved. Germline CDR1 reads SGDLS; CDR2 reads YYNGEE. There are 14 residues in the CDR3. Deletions cut 1 base from V and 5 bases from J, with 12 bases between. The CDR3 DNA is TGTGCCAGCAGCGTACTAACGGAAGGTACTGAAGCTTTCTTT. It translates to CASSVLTEGTEAFF.

This clone was found once. V and J are TRBV7-3 and TRBJ2-1, with 8 positions matching TRBD1. J lost 5 bases, V lost 4 bases, and 4 bases had no gene match. Germline V gives CDR1 SGHTA, CDR2 FQGTGA. The CDR3 has 14 amino acids. CDR3 sequence (DNA): TGTGCCAGCAGCTGGGGACAGGTCAACAATGAGCAGTTCTTC. Encoded protein: CASSWGQVNNEQFF. Variable domain in full (rest from reference TRBV7-3 and TRBJ2-1): GAGVSQTPSNKVTEKGKYVELRCDPISGHTALYWYRQSLGQGPEFLIYFQGTGAADDSGLPNDRFFAVRPEGSVSTLKIQRTERGDSAVYLCASSWGQVNNEQFFGPGTRLTVL.

This chain joins TRBV14 and TRBJ2-5; 10 positions agree with TRBD2. There are 17 residues in the CDR3. J lost 5 bases, V lost 5 bases, and 14 bases had no gene match. Germline V gives CDR1 SGHDN, CDR2 FVKESK. This CDR3 is CASSGLRLAGEVETQYF. CDR3 DNA: TGTGCCAGCAGCGGCCTTAGGCTAGCGGGAGAAGTGGAGACCCAGTACTTC.

The V call is TRBV19, the J call TRBJ1-5; TRBD1 agrees at 7 bases. After removal of 7 bases from V and 1 base from J, the junction contained 1 base not matched to a gene. Germline V gene sequence: CDR1 LNHDA, CDR2 SQIVND (reference sequence). This CDR3 has 13 amino acids. CDR3 amino acids: CASTRGSNQPQHF. The CDR3 DNA reads TGTGCCAGTACCAGGGGGAGCAATCAGCCCCAGCATTTT. Based on the CDR3 plus reference TRBV19 and TRBJ1-5, the full variable domain is DGGITQSPKYLFRKEGQNVTLSCEQNLNHDAMYWYRQDPGQGLRLIYYSQIVNDFQKGDIAEGYSVSREKKESFPLTVTSAQKNPTAFYLCASTRGSNQPQHFGDGTRLSIL.

This sequence joins TRBV5-1 and TRBJ1-1; D gene unclear. Per the germline V gene, CDR1 is SGHRS and CDR2 is YFSETQ. Trimming cost V 4 bases and J 2 bases, with 9 bases left between them. This CDR3 has 13 amino acids. Written as DNA, the CDR3 is TGCGCCAGCAGCCCTAGGACTAACACTGAAGCTTTCTTT. Its translation is CASSPRTNTEAFF.

The chain has TRBV11-2 and TRBJ1-4, with 10 nucleotides matching TRBD1. There are 15 residues in the CDR3. Trimming cost V 5 bases and J 4 bases; bases outside gene matches: 4. Germline values: CDR1 SGHAT, CDR2 FQNNGV. CDR3 amino acids: CASSAWDRGNEKLFF. DNA for the CDR3: TGTGCCAGCAGCGCCTGGGACAGGGGTAATGAAAAACTGTTTTTT.

The V gene is TRBV30, the J gene TRBJ2-3; D is ambiguous. CDR3 length equals 14 residues. Germline assignment: CDR1 GTSNPN and CDR2 SVGIG (reference sequence). Trimming shortened V by 2 bases and J by 0 bases, and 9 bases separated the two germline ends. CDR3 DNA sequence: TGTGCCTGGAGTCCCCCCCGGAGCACAGATACGCAGTATTTT. Its translation: CAWSPPRSTDTQYF.

The chain links TRBV6-5 to TRBJ2-1; 7 bases match TRBD1. From germline, CDR1 is MNHEY and CDR2 SVGAGI. V was clipped by 0 bases and J by 2 bases; unmatched bases: 4. This CDR3 region has 16 residues. The chain's CDR3 is CASSYSLRGPYNEQFF. CDR3 nucleotide sequence: TGTGCCAGCAGTTACTCCCTAAGGGGGCCCTACAATGAGCAGTTCTTC.

The rearrangement joins TRBV5-1 to TRBJ2-7; D possibly corresponds to TRBD1 (6 bases). The germline CDR1 and CDR2 sequences are SGHRS and YFSETQ. The CDR3 contains 13 residues. V was cut by 5 bases and J by 1 base, with 10 bases left in between. The chain's CDR3 is CASRGALSYEQYF. For the CDR3, the DNA is TGCGCCAGCAGGGGGGCACTTTCCTACGAGCAGTACTTC.

V is TRBV4-3 and J is TRBJ2-7; the match to TRBD2 covers 8 bases. Looked up from germline, CDR1 is LGHNA and CDR2 is YSLEER. CDR3 size: 12 residues. The V segment lost 10 bases and the J segment 10 bases; nucleotides outside the gene matches: 12. The CDR3 DNA reads TGCGCCATCTCAGGACTAGCAGTCGAACAGTACGTC. This gives the protein CAISGLAVEQYV.